This is a list of T cell receptor beta chains from one sample in a study of regulatory T cells in long-lasting Graves disease. From the multiplex PCR reads, TCRdb called clonotypes with MiXCR, one entry per CDR3 protein. The sample includes hundreds of thousands of distinct CDR3 sequences, over 15% seen only once; the top ten take around 27%. This sample also appeared in a second study, on T cells in Graves' hyperthyroidism and ophthalmopathy.

The specimen comprised peripheral blood mononuclear cells (PBMCs), sampled at new diagnosis, from a patient treated with antithyroid drugs. These receptors were collected from a man between 40 and 49 years old with Graves disease. Both conserved end residues are trimmed from each CDR3. The order of the fields is clone size, V gene, J gene, CDR3 length, D gene, CDR3 protein. The D gene is left open where the match is weak. Clone size appears in some rows only: once, few, many, or a class for an expanded clone.

NA	TRBV7-2	TRBJ1-2	16	TRBD1	ASSLAPGQGTRFYGYT
few	TRBV20-1	TRBJ1-4	11	NA	SALGEENEKLF
many	TRBV20-1	TRBJ2-3	11	NA	SASNIHTDTQY
many	TRBV20-1	TRBJ2-3	10	NA	SARLATDTQY
many	TRBV6-2/TRBV6-3	TRBJ2-7	11	NA	ASSYSGGGEQY
many	TRBV12-3/TRBV12-4	TRBJ2-3	13	TRBD2	ASSLRLAGDHTQY
NA	TRBV5-1	TRBJ1-5	14	TRBD1	ASSLRGGKGNQPQH
many	TRBV7-7	TRBJ2-5	12	TRBD1	ASSPTGGTETQY
many	TRBV11-3	TRBJ1-5	11	TRBD1	ASSIRQGQPQH
many	TRBV27	TRBJ2-7	10	NA	ASSALYGEQY
many	TRBV11-3	TRBJ2-3	14	TRBD2	ASSLFLRGGTDTQY
many	TRBV10-3	TRBJ1-1	12	NA	AISPGTRNTEAF
many	TRBV3-1	TRBJ2-5	13	TRBD2	ASSQAAGGLKTQY
NA	TRBV12-3/TRBV12-4	TRBJ1-2	11	NA	ASSLARSRGYT
many	TRBV5-1	TRBJ2-1	13	NA	ASSPRVDRYNEQF
many	TRBV6-2/TRBV6-3	TRBJ1-1	9	NA	ASMDGTEAF
many	TRBV5-1	TRBJ2-3	14	TRBD2	ASSAGLAGATDTQY
many	TRBV27	TRBJ1-4	14	TRBD1	ASSPRTGPANEKLF
many	TRBV27	TRBJ2-7	12	NA	ASRVRGARGEQY
few	TRBV18	TRBJ2-5	14	NA	ASSPTRGNGQETQY
many	TRBV12-3/TRBV12-4	TRBJ2-1	12	NA	ASRPERFYNEQF
NA	TRBV5-1	TRBJ1-5	14	NA	PSSLAPDGYNQPQH
many	TRBV20-1	TRBJ2-3	13	TRBD2	SASDGTSGADTQY
NA	TRBV19	TRBJ2-1	14	TRBD1	ASSLITGGSYNEQF
NA	TRBV4-1	TRBJ1-2	12	NA	ASSQAGRGFGYT
NA	TRBV28	TRBJ1-1	12	NA	ASSTRGVWTEAF
many	TRBV6-1	TRBJ1-1	10	NA	ASRRMNTEAF
NA	TRBV5-1	TRBJ2-7	10	NA	ASQKSRGEQY
few	TRBV28	TRBJ2-3	13	TRBD2	ASSFSSGVENTQY
many	TRBV11-2	TRBJ2-5	12	TRBD2	ASSQRGGVETQY
NA	TRBV4-1	TRBJ1-4	11	NA	ASSQVRGEKLF
many	TRBV3-1	TRBJ1-4	12	NA	ASSRAGTNEKLF
NA	TRBV19	TRBJ1-1	12	NA	ASSIRGPHTEAF
many	TRBV7-2	TRBJ2-2	13	NA	ASSAADGATRELF
few	TRBV3-1	TRBJ1-4	13	NA	ASSQGRTVEEKLF
many	TRBV5-1	TRBJ2-2	15	TRBD1	ASSLGTGGLNTGELF
NA	TRBV9	TRBJ2-7	13	NA	ASSVAAKGSYEQY
many	TRBV11-3	TRBJ2-1	12	TRBD2	ASRAGGPSREQF
NA	TRBV6-1	TRBJ2-2	13	NA	ASRAREDNTGELF
many	TRBV12-3/TRBV12-4	TRBJ1-3	19	NA	ASSLAPRDSITVLSGNTIY
many	TRBV6-2/TRBV6-3	TRBJ2-1	13	TRBD1	ASSYSGLGGHEQF
many	TRBV4-2	TRBJ1-4	13	TRBD1	ASSQGGTDNEKLF
many	TRBV12-3/TRBV12-4	TRBJ2-3	10	TRBD1	ASSLDRAAQY
many	TRBV20-1	TRBJ2-5	10	NA	SASLAEETQY
many	TRBV5-1	TRBJ2-1	9	TRBD2	ASSSAGYPF
many	TRBV5-1	TRBJ2-7	12	NA	ASSSQGNSYEQY
many	TRBV5-8	TRBJ1-5	14	NA	ASSLRTAYGNQPQH
few	TRBV12-5	TRBJ1-1	11	TRBD1	ASGFSGQVEAF
many	TRBV5-1	TRBJ2-1	15	TRBD2	ASSDILGGRTYNEQF
many	TRBV20-1	TRBJ2-1	13	TRBD2	SADPASGPYNEQF
many	TRBV2	TRBJ2-3	13	TRBD1	ASSVTGQGTDTQY
many	TRBV19	TRBJ2-7	13	NA	ASSMGGRPAYEQY
NA	TRBV5-5	TRBJ1-1	12	NA	ASSFSAGSRKAF